These 6 T cell receptor beta chains originate from one sample sequenced in a study of shared clonotypes between healthy human individuals. Only CD45RO-negative cells positively selected for CCR7 counted as naive CD8 cells, so terminally differentiated effector memory CD45RA+ cells were excluded. Method: immunoSEQ multiplex PCR; TCRdb's copy keeps in-frame clones and lacks some. The data hold millions of clones, with around 96% observed a single time. Material for sequencing was naive CD8+ T cells sorted from blood. The source is a man between 18 and 35 years old in good health.

The chain is built from TRBV4-1 and TRBJ2-7; D call uncertain. This CDR3 spans 17 amino acids. The V end was cut by 0 bases, the J end by 0 bases, with 15 bases between. Germline lookup yields CDR1 MGHRA and CDR2 YSYEKL. CDR3 sequence reads: CASSQDEVAGVSYEQYF. The CDR3 coding sequence is TGCGCCAGCAGCCAAGATGAGGTAGCAGGTGTCTCCTACGAGCAGTACTTC.

The CDR3 region is CASMLTGGGTYEQYF. As DNA, the CDR3 is TGTGCCAGCATGCTGACAGGGGGAGGTACCTACGAGCAGTACTTC. This sequence joins TRBV2 and TRBJ2-7; TRBD1 agrees at 9 bases. The CDR3 has 15 amino acids. CDR1 is SNHLY and CDR2 is FYNNEI in the germline V gene. J lost 2 bases, V lost 7 bases, and 9 bases had no gene match.

The genes are TRBV6-6 and TRBJ2-5; D gene uncertain. CDR3 length: 14 amino acids. Trimming left V 8 bases short and J 2 bases short, with 15 bases between. Germline V CDR1 and CDR2: MNHNY, SVGAGI (reference sequence). The CDR3 sequence: CASRTSSLQETQYF. The CDR3 region has the DNA TGTGCCAGCCGGACCAGCTCTTTACAAGAGACCCAGTACTTC.

A single count supports this clone. The V and J genes are TRBV4-1 and TRBJ1-6; the match to TRBD1 covers 8 bases. This CDR3 spans 15 amino acids. The ends lost 3 bases at V and 10 bases at J; junction bases unmatched: 8. Germline assignment: CDR1 MGHRA and CDR2 YSYEKL. The CDR3 is CASSHQTGEGSPLHF. In DNA form, the CDR3 reads TGCGCCAGCAGCCACCAGACAGGGGAAGGATCACCCCTCCACTTT.

The rearrangement uses TRBV4-3 and TRBJ2-1; 10 positions match TRBD2. V was clipped by 2 bases and J by 9 bases; unmatched bases: 13. CDR1 and CDR2 from the germline V gene are LGHNA and YSLEER. The CDR3 consists of 17 residues. The CDR3, as DNA: TGCGCCAGCAGCCAACTATATGGGCTAGCGGGAGTCGGTGAGCAGTTCTTC. Amino acid sequence: CASSQLYGLAGVGEQFF.

The rearrangement joins TRBV6-1 to TRBJ2-7, with TRBD1 matching over 10 bases. The germline V gene encodes CDR1 MNHNS and CDR2 SASEGT. The trim removed 2 bases at V and 3 bases at J, leaving 4 bases unmatched. This CDR3 is built from 15 residues. The CDR3 reads CASSEFGQGVYEQYF. CDR3 DNA: TGTGCCAGCAGTGAATTCGGACAGGGGGTCTACGAGCAGTACTTC.